The T cell receptor beta chain under discussion was sequenced for a study of monozygotic twins with inflammatory bowel disease. Broader study findings: Compared with healthy co-twins, IBD patients showed reduced TCRbeta repertoire diversity by inverse Simpson. Cells of different T cell subtypes could not be told apart.

UMIs containing a 6-nucleotide sample barcode were added via template switching. Each CDR3 protein gets one entry in TCRdb, which reprocessed the 5' RACE reads and gives no DNA. The sample holds under 200,000 distinct CDR3 sequences. A remark on this clonotype: The antigen remains unidentified.

Germline CDR1 and CDR2: DFQATT and SNEGSKA (reference sequence). This CDR3 is built from 14 residues. The gene calls are TRBV20-1 and TRBJ2-5; TCRdb lists TRBD2, though no DNA is available to test this call. The sample comprised blood. This receptor was identified in a human donor with ulcerative colitis or Crohn's disease, or a healthy co-twin of an affected twin (not recorded which). CDR3 region: CSAASGRGGETQYF.